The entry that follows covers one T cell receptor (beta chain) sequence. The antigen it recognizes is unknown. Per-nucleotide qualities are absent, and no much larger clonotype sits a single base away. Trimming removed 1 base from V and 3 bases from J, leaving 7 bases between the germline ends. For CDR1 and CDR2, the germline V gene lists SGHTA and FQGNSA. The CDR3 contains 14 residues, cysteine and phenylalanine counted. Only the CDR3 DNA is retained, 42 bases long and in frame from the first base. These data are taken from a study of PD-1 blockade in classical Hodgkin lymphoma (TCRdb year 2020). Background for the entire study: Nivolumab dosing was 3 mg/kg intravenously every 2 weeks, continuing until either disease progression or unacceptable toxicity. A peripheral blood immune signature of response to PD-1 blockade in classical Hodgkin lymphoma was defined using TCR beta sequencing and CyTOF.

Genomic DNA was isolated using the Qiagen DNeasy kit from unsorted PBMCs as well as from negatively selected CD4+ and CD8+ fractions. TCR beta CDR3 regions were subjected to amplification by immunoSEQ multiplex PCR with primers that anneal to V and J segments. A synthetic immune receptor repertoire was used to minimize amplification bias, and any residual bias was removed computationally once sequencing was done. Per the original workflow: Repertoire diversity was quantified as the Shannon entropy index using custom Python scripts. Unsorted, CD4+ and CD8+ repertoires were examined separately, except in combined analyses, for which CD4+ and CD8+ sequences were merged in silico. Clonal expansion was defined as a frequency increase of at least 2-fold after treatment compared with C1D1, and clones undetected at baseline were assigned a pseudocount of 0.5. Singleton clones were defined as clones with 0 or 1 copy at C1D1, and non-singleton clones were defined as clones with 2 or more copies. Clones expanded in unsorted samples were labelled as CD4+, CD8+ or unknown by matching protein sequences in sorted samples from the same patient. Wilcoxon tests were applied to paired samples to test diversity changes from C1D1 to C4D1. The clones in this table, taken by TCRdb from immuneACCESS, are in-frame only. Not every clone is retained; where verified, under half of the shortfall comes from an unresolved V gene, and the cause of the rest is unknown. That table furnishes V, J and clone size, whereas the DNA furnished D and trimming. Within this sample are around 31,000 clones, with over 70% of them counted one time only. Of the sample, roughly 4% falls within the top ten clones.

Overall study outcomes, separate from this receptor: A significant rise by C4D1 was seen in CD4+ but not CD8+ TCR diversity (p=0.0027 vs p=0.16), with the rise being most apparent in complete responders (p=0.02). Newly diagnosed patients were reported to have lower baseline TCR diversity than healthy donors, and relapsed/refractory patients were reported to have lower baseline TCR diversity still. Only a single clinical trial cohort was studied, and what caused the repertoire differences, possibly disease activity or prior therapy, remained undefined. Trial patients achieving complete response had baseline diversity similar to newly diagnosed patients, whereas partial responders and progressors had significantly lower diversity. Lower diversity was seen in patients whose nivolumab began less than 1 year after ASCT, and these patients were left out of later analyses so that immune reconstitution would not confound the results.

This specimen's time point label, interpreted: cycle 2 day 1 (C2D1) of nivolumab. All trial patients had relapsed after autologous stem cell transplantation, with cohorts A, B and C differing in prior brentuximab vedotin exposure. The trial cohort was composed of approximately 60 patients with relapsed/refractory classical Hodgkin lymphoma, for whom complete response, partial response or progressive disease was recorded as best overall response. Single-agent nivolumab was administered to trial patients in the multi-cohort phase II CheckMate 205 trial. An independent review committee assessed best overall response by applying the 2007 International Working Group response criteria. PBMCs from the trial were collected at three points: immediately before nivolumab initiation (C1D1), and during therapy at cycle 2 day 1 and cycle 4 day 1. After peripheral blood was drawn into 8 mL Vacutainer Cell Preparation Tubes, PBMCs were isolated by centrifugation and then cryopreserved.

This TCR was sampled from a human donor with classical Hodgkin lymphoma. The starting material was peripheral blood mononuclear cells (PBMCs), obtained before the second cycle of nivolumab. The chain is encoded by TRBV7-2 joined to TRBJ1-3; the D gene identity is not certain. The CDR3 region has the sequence CASSLGSLGNTIYF. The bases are TGTGCCAGCAGCTTAGGGAGCCTTGGAAACACCATATATTTT.